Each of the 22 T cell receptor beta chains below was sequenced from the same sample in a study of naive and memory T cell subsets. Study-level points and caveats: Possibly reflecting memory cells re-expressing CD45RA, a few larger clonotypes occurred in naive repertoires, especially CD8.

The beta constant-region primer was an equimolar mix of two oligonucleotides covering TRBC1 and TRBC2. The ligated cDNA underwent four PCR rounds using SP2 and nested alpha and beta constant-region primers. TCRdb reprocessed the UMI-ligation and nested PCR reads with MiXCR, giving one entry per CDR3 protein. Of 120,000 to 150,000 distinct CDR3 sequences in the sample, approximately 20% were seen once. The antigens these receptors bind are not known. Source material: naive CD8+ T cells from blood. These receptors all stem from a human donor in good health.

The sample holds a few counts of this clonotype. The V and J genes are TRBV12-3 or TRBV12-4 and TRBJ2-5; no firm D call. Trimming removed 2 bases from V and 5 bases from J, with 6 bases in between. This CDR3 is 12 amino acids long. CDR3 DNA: TGTGCCAGCAGTTTATTCCCTGAGACCCAGTACTTC. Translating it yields CASSLFPETQYF.

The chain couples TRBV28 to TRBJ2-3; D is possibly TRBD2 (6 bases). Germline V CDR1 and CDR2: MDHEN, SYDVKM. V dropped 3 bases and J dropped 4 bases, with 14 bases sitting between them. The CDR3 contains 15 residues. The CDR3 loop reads CASSFSGVGPDTQYF. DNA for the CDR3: TGTGCCAGCAGTTTTTCGGGAGTGGGCCCAGATACGCAGTATTTT.

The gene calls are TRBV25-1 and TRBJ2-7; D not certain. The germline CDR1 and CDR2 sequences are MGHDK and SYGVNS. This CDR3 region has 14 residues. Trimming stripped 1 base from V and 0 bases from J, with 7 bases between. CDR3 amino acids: CASSESSTSYEQYF. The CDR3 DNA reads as TGTGCCAGCAGTGAATCATCGACCTCCTACGAGCAGTACTTC.

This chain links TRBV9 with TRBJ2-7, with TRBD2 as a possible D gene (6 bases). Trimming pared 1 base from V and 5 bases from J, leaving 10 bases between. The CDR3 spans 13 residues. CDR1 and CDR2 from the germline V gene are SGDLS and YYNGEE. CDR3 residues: CASSVSGDHEQYF. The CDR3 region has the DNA TGTGCCAGCAGCGTATCGGGAGACCACGAGCAGTACTTC. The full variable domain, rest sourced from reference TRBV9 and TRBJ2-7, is DSGVTQTPKHLITATGQRVTLRCSPRSGDLSVYWYQQSLDQGLQFLIQYYNGEERAKGNILERFSAQQFPDLHSELNLSSLELGDSALYFCASSVSGDHEQYFGPGTRLTVT.

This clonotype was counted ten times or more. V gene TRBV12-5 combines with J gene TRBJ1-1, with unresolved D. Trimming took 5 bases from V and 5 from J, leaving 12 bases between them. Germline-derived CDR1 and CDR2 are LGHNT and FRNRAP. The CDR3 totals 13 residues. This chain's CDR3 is CASGPEPITEAFF. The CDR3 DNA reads TGTGCTAGTGGTCCTGAACCGATAACTGAAGCTTTCTTT.

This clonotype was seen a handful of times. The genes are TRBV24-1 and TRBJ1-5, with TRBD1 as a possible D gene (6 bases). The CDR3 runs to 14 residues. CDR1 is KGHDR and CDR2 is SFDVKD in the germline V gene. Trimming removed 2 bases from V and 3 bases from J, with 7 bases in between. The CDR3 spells CATSDWDINQPQHF. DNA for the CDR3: TGTGCCACCAGTGATTGGGACATCAATCAGCCCCAGCATTTT.

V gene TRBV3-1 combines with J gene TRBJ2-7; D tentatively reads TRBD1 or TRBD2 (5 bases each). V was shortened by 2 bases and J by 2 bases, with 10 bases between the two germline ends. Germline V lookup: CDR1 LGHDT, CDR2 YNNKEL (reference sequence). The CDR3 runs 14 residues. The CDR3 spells CASSQRDLAYEQYF. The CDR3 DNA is TGTGCCAGCAGCCAAAGGGACCTCGCCTACGAGCAGTACTTC.

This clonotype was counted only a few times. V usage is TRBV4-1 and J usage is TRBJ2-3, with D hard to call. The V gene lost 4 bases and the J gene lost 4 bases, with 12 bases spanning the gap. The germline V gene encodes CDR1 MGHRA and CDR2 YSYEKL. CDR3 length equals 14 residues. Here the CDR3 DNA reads TGCGCCAGCAGCCCGCCGACTTTCCCAGATACGCAGTATTTT. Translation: CASSPPTFPDTQYF.

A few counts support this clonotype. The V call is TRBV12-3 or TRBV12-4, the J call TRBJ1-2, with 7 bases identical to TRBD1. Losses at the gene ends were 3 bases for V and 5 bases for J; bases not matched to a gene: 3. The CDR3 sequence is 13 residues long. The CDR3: CASSFDRVYGYTF. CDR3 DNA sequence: TGTGCCAGCAGTTTTGACAGGGTATATGGCTACACCTTC.

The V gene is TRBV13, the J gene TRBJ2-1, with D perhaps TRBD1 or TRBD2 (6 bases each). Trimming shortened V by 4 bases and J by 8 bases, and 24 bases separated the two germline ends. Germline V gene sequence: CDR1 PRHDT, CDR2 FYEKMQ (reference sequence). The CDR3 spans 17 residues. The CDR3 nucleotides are TGTGCCAGCAGCTCTAGTTGGCAGGGGAGGAATTGGCATGAGCAGTTCTTC. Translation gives CASSSSWQGRNWHEQFF.

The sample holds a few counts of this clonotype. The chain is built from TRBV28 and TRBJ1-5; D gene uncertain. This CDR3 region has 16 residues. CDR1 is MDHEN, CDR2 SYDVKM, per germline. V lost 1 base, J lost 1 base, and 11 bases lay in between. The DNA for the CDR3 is TGTGCCAGCAGTTTATCGGGTCAAGAGAGCAATCAGCCCCAGCATTTT. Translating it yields CASSLSGQESNQPQHF.

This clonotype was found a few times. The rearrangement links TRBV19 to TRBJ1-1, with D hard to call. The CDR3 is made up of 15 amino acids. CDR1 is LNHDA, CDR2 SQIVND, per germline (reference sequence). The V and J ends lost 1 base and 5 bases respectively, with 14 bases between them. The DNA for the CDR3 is TGTGCCAGTAGTATAGGGGCACCTGGGAGGACTGAAGCTTTCTTT. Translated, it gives CASSIGAPGRTEAFF.

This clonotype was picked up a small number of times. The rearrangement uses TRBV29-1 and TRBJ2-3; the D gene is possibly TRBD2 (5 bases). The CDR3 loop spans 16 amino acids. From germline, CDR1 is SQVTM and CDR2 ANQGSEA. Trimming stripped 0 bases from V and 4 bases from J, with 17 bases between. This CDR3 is CSVEDPSGRRADTQYF. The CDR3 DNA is TGCAGCGTTGAAGATCCGAGCGGTCGAAGGGCAGATACGCAGTATTTT.

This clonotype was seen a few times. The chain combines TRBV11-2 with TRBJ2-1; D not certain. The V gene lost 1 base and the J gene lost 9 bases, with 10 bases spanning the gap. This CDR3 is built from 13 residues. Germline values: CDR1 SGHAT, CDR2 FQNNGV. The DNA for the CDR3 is TGTGCCAGCAGCTTAGCGCAGTGGGGTGAGCAGTTCTTC. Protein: CASSLAQWGEQFF.

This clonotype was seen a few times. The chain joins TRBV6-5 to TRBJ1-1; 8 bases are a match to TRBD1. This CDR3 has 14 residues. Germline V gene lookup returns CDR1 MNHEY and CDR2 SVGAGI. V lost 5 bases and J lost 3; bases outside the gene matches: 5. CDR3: CASSPQGAYTEAFF. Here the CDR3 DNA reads TGTGCCAGCAGTCCCCAGGGGGCATACACTGAAGCTTTCTTT.

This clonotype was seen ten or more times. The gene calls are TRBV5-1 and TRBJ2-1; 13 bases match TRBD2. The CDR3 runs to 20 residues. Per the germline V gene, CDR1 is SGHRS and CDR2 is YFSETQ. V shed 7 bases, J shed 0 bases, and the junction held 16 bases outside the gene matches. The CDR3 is CASGQGLAGEGPPSYNEQFF. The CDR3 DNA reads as TGCGCCAGCGGACAAGGACTAGCGGGAGAGGGCCCTCCCTCCTACAATGAGCAGTTCTTC.

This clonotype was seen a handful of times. DNA of the CDR3: TGTGCCAGCAGACTAACAGAGGCTCGGAATGAGCAGTTCTTC. It is translated as CASRLTEARNEQFF. J is TRBJ2-1 and V is TRBV12-3 or TRBV12-4; D is ambiguous. The CDR3 has 14 residues. V dropped 6 bases and J dropped 7 bases, with 16 bases sitting between them.

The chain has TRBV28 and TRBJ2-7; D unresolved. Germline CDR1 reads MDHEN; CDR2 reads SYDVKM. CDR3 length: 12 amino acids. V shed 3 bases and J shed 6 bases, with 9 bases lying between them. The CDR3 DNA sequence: TGTGCCAGCAGTTTCGACATGACCGAGCAGTACTTC. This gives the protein CASSFDMTEQYF.

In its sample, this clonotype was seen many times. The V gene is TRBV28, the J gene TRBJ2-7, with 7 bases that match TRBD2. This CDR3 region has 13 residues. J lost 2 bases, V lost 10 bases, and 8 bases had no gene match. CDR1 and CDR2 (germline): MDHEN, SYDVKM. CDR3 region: CATLGLAAYEQYF. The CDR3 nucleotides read TGTGCCACCCTTGGCCTAGCGGCCTACGAGCAGTACTTC.

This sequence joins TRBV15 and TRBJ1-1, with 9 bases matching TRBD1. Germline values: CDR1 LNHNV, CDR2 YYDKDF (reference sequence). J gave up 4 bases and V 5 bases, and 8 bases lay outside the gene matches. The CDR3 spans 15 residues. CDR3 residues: CATSHRGLPGTEAFF. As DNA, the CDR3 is TGTGCCACCAGCCACAGGGGGCTTCCCGGCACTGAAGCTTTCTTT.

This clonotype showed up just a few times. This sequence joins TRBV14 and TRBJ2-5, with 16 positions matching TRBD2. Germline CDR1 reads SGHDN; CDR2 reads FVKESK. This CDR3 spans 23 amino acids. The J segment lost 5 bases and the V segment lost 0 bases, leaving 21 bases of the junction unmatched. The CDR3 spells CASSQEPLPGLAGGPWDLETQYF. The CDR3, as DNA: TGTGCCAGCAGCCAAGAACCTCTGCCGGGACTAGCGGGAGGGCCTTGGGATCTGGAGACCCAGTACTTC.

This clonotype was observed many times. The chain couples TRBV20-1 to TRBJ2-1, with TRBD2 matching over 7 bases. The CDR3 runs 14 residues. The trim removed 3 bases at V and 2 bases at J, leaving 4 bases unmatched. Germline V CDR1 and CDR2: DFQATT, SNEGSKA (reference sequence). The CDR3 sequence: CSASAGETYNEQFF. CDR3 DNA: TGCAGTGCTAGTGCGGGAGAGACCTACAATGAGCAGTTCTTC.